This T cell receptor beta chain was profiled in a study of cytomegalovirus exposure and HLA in healthy donors. Regarding the study as a whole: Reported performance of the classifier showed diagnosis of cytomegalovirus status with high specificity and sensitivity. Researchers reported from a later analysis that most CMV-associated TCR beta chains appeared HLA-restricted.

60 Vbeta and 13 Jbeta primers were used in PCR. The protocol was immunoSEQ multiplex PCR, while the TCRdb copy is restricted to in-frame clones and leaves out a portion. The sample contains roughly 200,000 clones, about 80% of which appear only once. CDR1 and CDR2 from the germline V gene are SGHDT and YYEEEE. This CDR3 region has 15 residues. The J segment lost 5 bases and the V segment lost 5 bases, leaving 11 bases of the junction unmatched. This clone was seen once. The antigen remains undetermined. The gene calls are TRBV5-6 and TRBJ2-5; 8 nucleotides align to TRBD1. The sequenced sample was PBMCs. The source of this sequence is a young man in good health and CMV-seronegative. The DNA for the CDR3 is TGTGCCAGCAGGCCGACAGGGGTTTTGGCGGAGACCCAGTACTTC. Its translation is CASRPTGVLAETQYF. Using reference TRBV5-6 and TRBJ2-5 for the parts outside the CDR3, the full variable domain is DAGVTQSPTHLIKTRGQQVTLRCSPKSGHDTVSWYQQALGQGPQFIFQYYEEEERQRGNFPDRFSGHQFPNYSSELNVNALLLGDSALYLCASRPTGVLAETQYFGPGTRLLVL.